These 10 T cell receptor beta chains originate from one sample sequenced in a study of blood T cell repertoires in COVID-19. The repertoire was sequenced with immunoSEQ multiplex PCR; TCRdb's copy has only in-frame clones and lacks some. The data show over 150,000 clones, with about 79% seen just once and less than 30% held by the top ten. Sequencing used peripheral blood. Source of these receptors: a woman between 65 and 79 years old with acute or convalescent COVID-19.

The gene calls are TRBV11-1 and TRBJ2-3, with 11 bases fitting TRBD2. From germline, CDR1 is SGHAT and CDR2 FQDESV (reference sequence). V shed 2 bases and J 6 bases; nucleotides not matched to a gene: 7. This CDR3 spans 16 amino acids. CDR3 coding DNA: TGTGCCAGCAGCTTAATGGGACTAGCGGTCCGGGATACGCAGTATTTT. This codes for CASSLMGLAVRDTQYF.

This sequence joins TRBV10-3 and TRBJ2-2; 8 bases map to TRBD1. This CDR3 comprises 17 residues. V lost 4 bases and J lost 4; bases outside the gene matches: 11. Germline V gene lookup returns CDR1 ENHRY and CDR2 SYGVKD. The CDR3 protein is CAISAVGQGRGTGELFF. Written as DNA, the CDR3 is TGTGCCATCAGTGCGGTAGGACAGGGACGGGGCACCGGGGAGCTGTTTTTT.

This clone showed up just a few times. The chain couples TRBV29-1 to TRBJ2-7; 9 bases line up with TRBD1. Germline lookup yields CDR1 SQVTM and CDR2 ANQGSEA. This CDR3 spans 12 amino acids. After removal of 7 bases from V and 4 bases from J, the junction contained 5 bases not matched to a gene. Here the CDR3 reads CSAQGQGYEQYF. In DNA, the CDR3 is TGCAGCGCCCAAGGACAGGGGTACGAGCAGTACTTC.

V usage is TRBV19 and J usage is TRBJ2-3; D possibly corresponds to TRBD1 (6 bases). In germline, CDR1 is LNHDA, CDR2 SQIVND (reference sequence). CDR3 length: 14 amino acids. The V end lost 9 bases, the J end lost 8 bases, and 21 bases lay between the germline ends. CDR3: CASGTQGSTGTQYF. The CDR3 DNA reads as TGTGCCAGCGGGACACAGGGCTCTACGGGTACGCAGTATTTT.

The chain combines TRBV7-3 with TRBJ1-1, with 7 bases lining up with TRBD1. The germline V gene encodes CDR1 SGHTA and CDR2 FQGTGA. The V gene end was trimmed by 3 bases and the J gene end by 7 bases; junction bases not matched to a gene: 5. The CDR3 contains 13 residues. The CDR3 spells CASSFRGGGEAFF. Written as DNA, the CDR3 is TGTGCCAGCAGCTTCAGAGGGGGCGGTGAAGCTTTCTTT.

This chain uses TRBV7-2 with TRBJ2-3; the match to TRBD2 covers 12 bases. V was pared by 2 bases and J by 6 bases, with 0 bases of the junction left unmatched. The length of the CDR3 is 14 residues. The germline gives CDR1 SGHTA, CDR2 FQGNSA. The CDR3 DNA sequence: TGTGCCAGCAGCTTAACTAGCGGGAGGGATACGCAGTATTTT. Protein: CASSLTSGRDTQYF.

V is TRBV3-1 (or the pseudogene TRBV3-2) and J is TRBJ2-7; 7 bases fit TRBD2. Trimming at V came to 5 bases and at J to 7 bases, leaving 8 bases not matched to a gene. The germline V gene has CDR1 LGHDT and CDR2 YNNKEL (reference sequence). This CDR3 has 13 residues. DNA for the CDR3: TGTGCCAGCAGCGGAGGGAGGGCCCGGGAGCAGTACTTC. Its translation is CASSGGRAREQYF.

Only one count was recorded for this clone. The chain has TRBV10-2 and TRBJ1-5, with D tentatively TRBD1 (6 bases). The germline CDR1 and CDR2 sequences are WSHSY and SAAADI. This CDR3 contains 15 residues. Deletions cut 7 bases from V and 2 bases from J, with 15 bases between. In nucleotides, the CDR3 is TGCGCCAGCATGAAACAGGGAGAAGGCAATCAGCCCCAGCATTTT. This gives the protein CASMKQGEGNQPQHF.

The chain is built from TRBV27 and TRBJ1-5; TRBD1 matches 7 bases. CDR3 size: 20 residues. Looked up from germline, CDR1 is MNHEY and CDR2 is SMNVEV (reference sequence). J gave up 0 bases and V 6 bases, and 20 bases lay outside the gene matches. CDR3 residues: CASRGFGTEDFSNSNQPQHF. The CDR3 bases are TGTGCCAGCAGGGGTTTCGGGACAGAAGATTTTTCCAATAGCAATCAGCCCCAGCATTTT.

V usage is TRBV5-1 and J usage is TRBJ1-2, with 7 nucleotides matching TRBD1. Germline V gives CDR1 SGHRS, CDR2 YFSETQ. Losses at the gene ends were 0 bases for V and 3 bases for J; bases not matched to a gene: 2. This CDR3 comprises 14 residues. CDR3 coding DNA: TGCGCCAGCAGCTTGGGGGGACAGCACTATGGCTACACCTTC. This encodes CASSLGGQHYGYTF.